These 21 T cell receptor beta chains share one sample of origin, sequenced in a study of regulatory T cells in long-lasting Graves disease. Sequencing libraries for TCR beta were prepared with iRepertoire HTBI primers and Arm-PCR of CDR3 regions. TCRdb itself ran the multiplex PCR reads through MiXCR, one entry per CDR3 protein. There are about 380,000 distinct CDR3 sequences in the sample; about 14% occur only once, and 20% to 25% lies in the top ten. Time point indicated: newly diagnosed GD, antithyroid drugs for less than 3 months. Extracted RNA from PBMCs served as the source of the TCR library. The sample in question was peripheral blood mononuclear cells (PBMCs), obtained at new diagnosis, from a patient treated with antithyroid drugs. The receptors shown here come from a female donor with Graves disease.

Ten or more counts support this clonotype. The chain employs TRBV20-1 and TRBJ1-4; 11 nucleotides line up with TRBD1. V dropped 3 bases and J dropped 0; count of bases not matched to a gene: 12. The CDR3 is 19 residues long. Germline V gene lookup returns CDR1 DFQATT and CDR2 SNEGSKA (reference sequence). The CDR3 loop is CSARGPRDRGTATNEKLFF. In nucleotides, the CDR3 is TGCAGTGCTAGGGGGCCACGGGACAGGGGGACTGCAACTAATGAAAAACTGTTTTTT.

The chain links TRBV9 to TRBJ2-6; possibly TRBD1 or TRBD2 for D (5 bases each). There are 17 residues in the CDR3. Between the trimmed V and J ends, which lost 3 bases and 4 bases, there was a span of 17 bases. The germline V gene encodes CDR1 SGDLS and CDR2 YYNGEE. CDR3: CASSAGGMEAGANVLTF. The CDR3 DNA reads as TGTGCCAGCAGCGCTGGGGGAATGGAGGCCGGGGCCAACGTCCTGACTTTC.

A word on this clonotype: This may come from a read error, since a much larger clone is one base off. V usage is TRBV6-1 and J usage is TRBJ1-5; possibly TRBD1 for D (6 bases). V was cut by 6 bases and J by 7 bases, with 22 bases left in between. Germline V gene data show CDR1 as MNHNS and CDR2 as SASEGT. This CDR3 is 16 amino acids long. The CDR3 protein is CASSERDNLKGQPQHF. The CDR3 DNA sequence: TGTGCCAGCAGCGAAAGGGACAACCTGAAGGGACAGCCCCAGCATTTT.

Ten or more counts support this clonotype. The rearrangement joins TRBV2 to TRBJ1-1, with 9 bases that match TRBD1. CDR3 length: 17 amino acids. With 6 bases clipped from V and 3 bases from J, the junction kept 14 bases outside the gene matches. The germline V gene has CDR1 SNHLY and CDR2 FYNNEI. The CDR3 DNA reads TGTGCCAGCAGCCATCTCTACAGGACAGGGGTTGACACTGAAGCTTTCTTT. Encoded protein: CASSHLYRTGVDTEAFF.

This clonotype was observed at least ten times. The rearrangement uses TRBV6-2 or TRBV6-3 and TRBJ2-5; 7 bases map to TRBD1. The trim removed 2 bases at V and 2 bases at J, leaving 20 bases unmatched. This CDR3 has 20 residues. Germline-derived CDR1 and CDR2 are MNHEY and SVGEGT. CDR3 loop: CASSYTSPGTALVAQETQYF. The CDR3 coding sequence is TGTGCCAGCAGTTACACAAGCCCCGGGACAGCTTTGGTGGCTCAAGAGACCCAGTACTTC.

V is TRBV5-1 and J is TRBJ2-1; the D gene is possibly TRBD2 (6 bases). Germline V gene data show CDR1 as SGHRS and CDR2 as YFSETQ. The ends were cut back, 2 bases at V and 6 bases at J, with 12 bases in the middle. There are 14 residues in the CDR3. The CDR3 is CASSFGTQANEQFF. The CDR3 region has the DNA TGCGCCAGCAGCTTCGGGACTCAAGCCAATGAGCAGTTCTTC.

This clonotype has a count of ten or more. The chain couples TRBV29-1 to TRBJ2-3; no reliable D call. CDR1 is SQVTM and CDR2 is ANQGSEA in the germline V gene. This CDR3 region has 12 residues. V was shortened by 6 bases and J by 4 bases, with 11 bases between the two germline ends. This CDR3 is CSVLLGSDTQYF. CDR3 sequence (DNA): TGCAGCGTCCTATTAGGTTCAGATACGCAGTATTTT.

This clonotype was picked up many times. The chain employs TRBV2 and TRBJ1-2, with 7 bases that match TRBD1. The CDR3 sequence is 12 residues long. Germline-derived CDR1 and CDR2 are SNHLY and FYNNEI. Trimming removed 3 bases from V and 8 bases from J; junction bases left unmatched: 3. This chain's CDR3 is CASSDGTVGYTF. CDR3 DNA sequence: TGTGCCAGCAGTGATGGGACAGTCGGCTACACCTTC.

This clonotype occurred many times. The chain uses TRBV2 and TRBJ1-1, with D maybe TRBD1 (5 bases). V lost 4 bases and J lost 8, with 11 bases in between. The CDR3 has 12 amino acids. Looked up from germline, CDR1 is SNHLY and CDR2 is FYNNEI. The DNA for the CDR3 is TGTGCCAGCAGTGTTTTTCCAGGGGAAGCTTTCTTT. Protein sequence: CASSVFPGEAFF. The whole variable domain, filled in from reference TRBV2 and TRBJ1-1, reads EPEVTQTPSHQVTQMGQEVILRCVPISNHLYFYWYRQILGQKVEFLVSFYNNEISEKSEIFDDQFSVERPDGSNFTLKIRSTKLEDSAMYFCASSVFPGEAFFGQGTRLTVV.

This chain uses TRBV2 with TRBJ1-3, with D unresolved. Trimming removed 10 bases from V and 0 bases from J, with 10 bases in between. Germline CDR1 SNHLY, CDR2 FYNNEI. The CDR3 has 13 amino acids. CDR3 sequence (DNA): TGTGCCATCCTATACAACTCTGGAAACACCATATATTTT. Encoded protein: CAILYNSGNTIYF.

This sequence joins TRBV9 and TRBJ2-1, with 7 nucleotides matching TRBD2. The CDR3 runs to 15 residues. Germline loops: CDR1 SGDLS, CDR2 YYNGEE. V dropped 0 bases and J dropped 5; count of bases not matched to a gene: 5. CDR3 region: CASSVAGGGHNEQFF. The CDR3 DNA reads as TGTGCCAGCAGCGTAGCGGGAGGAGGTCACAATGAGCAGTTCTTC.

This sequence joins TRBV11-2 and TRBJ2-3; 7 positions agree with TRBD2. The V and J ends lost 5 bases and 4 bases, in that order; junction bases with no gene match: 6. The germline gives CDR1 SGHAT, CDR2 FQNNGV. The CDR3 extends over 14 amino acids. Here the CDR3 DNA reads TGTGCCAGCAGCCCAGGACTAGGACCAGATACGCAGTATTTT. This encodes CASSPGLGPDTQYF. Complete variable domain (other parts from reference TRBV11-2 and TRBJ2-3): EAGVAQSPRYKIIEKRQSVAFWCNPISGHATLYWYQQILGQGPKLLIQFQNNGVVDDSQLPKDRFSAERLKGVDSTLKIQPAKLEDSAVYLCASSPGLGPDTQYFGPGTRLTVL.

The chain employs TRBV27 and TRBJ2-2; D is uncertain. This CDR3 comprises 15 residues. CDR1 MNHEY and CDR2 SMNVEV come from the germline V gene (reference sequence). V shed 2 bases and J shed 6 bases, with 13 bases lying between them. CDR3 residues: CASSLEARSSGELFF. The CDR3 coding sequence is TGTGCCAGCAGTTTAGAGGCGAGATCATCCGGGGAGCTGTTTTTT.

This clonotype was seen many times. The chain employs TRBV18 and TRBJ1-1; possible D gene TRBD1, 5 bases. CDR1 is KGHSH, CDR2 LQKENI, per germline. Trimming removed 1 base at V and 3 bases at J, with 12 bases between. CDR3 size: 15 residues. CDR3 nucleotides: TGTGCCAGCTCACCACGCTTGTGGGGGGACACTGAAGCTTTCTTT. Translation gives CASSPRLWGDTEAFF.

This clonotype has just a few counts. The chain recombines TRBV7-9 with TRBJ2-1; weak D call: TRBD2 (5 bases). The CDR3 runs to 14 residues. Germline V gene data show CDR1 as SEHNR and CDR2 as FQNEAQ (reference sequence). Deletions cut 4 bases from V and 3 bases from J, with 10 bases between. The CDR3 sequence: CASSSERSYNEQFF. The CDR3 DNA is TGTGCCAGCAGCTCTGAGCGGAGCTACAATGAGCAGTTCTTC.

V and J are TRBV12-3 or TRBV12-4 and TRBJ2-2, with D possibly being TRBD2 (7 bases). The CDR3 runs 15 residues. With 2 bases removed from V and 7 bases from J, the gap between germline ends came to 14 bases. CDR3 amino acids: CASSLLGGGHGELFF. CDR3 sequence (DNA): TGTGCCAGCAGTTTACTAGGGGGGGGTCACGGGGAGCTGTTTTTT.

The table lists this clonotype with many counts. The chain carries TRBV10-3 and TRBJ2-1; TRBD2 aligns across 13 bases. The germline V gene has CDR1 ENHRY and CDR2 SYGVKD. This CDR3 has 15 residues. V lost 7 bases, J lost 5 bases, and 5 bases stayed unmatched. CDR3 region: CAIKSGTSGDNEQFF. The DNA for the CDR3 is TGTGCCATCAAATCCGGGACTAGCGGGGACAATGAGCAGTTCTTC.

DNA for the CDR3: TGTGCCAGCACCCCCTTTGAAGAGCAATCCTACAATGAGCAGTTCTTC. Its protein is CASTPFEEQSYNEQFF. This chain joins TRBV12-3 or TRBV12-4 and TRBJ2-1; D gene uncertain. The CDR3 loop spans 16 amino acids. V lost 7 bases, J lost 1 base, and 17 bases lay in between.

This CDR3 reads CASSVDRGGGTDTQYF. The CDR3 DNA reads TGTGCCAGCAGCGTAGATAGGGGGGGGGGCACAGATACGCAGTATTTT. The chain combines TRBV9 with TRBJ2-3, with a tentative D call TRBD2 (7 bases). The CDR3 is made up of 16 amino acids. V was clipped by 0 bases and J by 1 base, with 12 bases between them. The germline CDR1 and CDR2 sequences are SGDLS and YYNGEE.

V is TRBV27 and J is TRBJ2-2; weak D call: TRBD1 (5 bases). Germline V gives CDR1 MNHEY, CDR2 SMNVEV (reference sequence). This CDR3 is 17 amino acids long. V was shortened by 2 bases and J by 5 bases, with 18 bases between the two germline ends. The CDR3 reads CASSLAIGVWPTGELFF. The CDR3 DNA sequence: TGTGCCAGCAGTTTAGCGATAGGGGTATGGCCAACCGGGGAGCTGTTTTTT.

This clonotype was counted many times. The chain has TRBV11-2 and TRBJ2-2; maybe TRBD2 (10 bases). V was clipped by 5 bases and J by 4 bases, with 20 bases between them. CDR1 is SGHAT and CDR2 is FQNNGV in the germline V gene. The CDR3 totals 17 residues. The CDR3 is CASSLDRGLASTGELFF. The CDR3 coding sequence is TGTGCCAGCAGCCTGGACAGGGGACTAGCGAGCACCGGGGAGCTGTTTTTT.